The 2 T cell receptor beta chains given below trace back to one sample, sequenced in a study of shared clonotypes between healthy human individuals. The table came from immunoSEQ multiplex PCR; TCRdb's copy has only in-frame clones and leaves some out. The sample includes roughly 1.5 million clones, approximately 98% of them seen just once. The sequenced sample was naive CD4+ T cells sorted from blood. Documented subset: CD45RA+ positively selected. The receptors shown here come from a man aged 25 to 45 in good health.

This chain joins TRBV28 and TRBJ2-7; 9 bases line up with TRBD1. CDR1 is MDHEN, CDR2 SYDVKM, per germline. The CDR3 has 14 amino acids. V lost 6 bases, J lost 4 bases, and 7 bases stayed unmatched. CDR3 DNA: TGTGCCAGCAGCGGGGGACAGGGTTTATACGAGCAGTACTTC. Residues: CASSGGQGLYEQYF.

Points on this clone: Other DNA sequences from this sample encode an identical CDR3 as well. The J gene is TRBJ2-2, the V gene TRBV27, with a possible D match to TRBD1 (5 bases). CDR1 is MNHEY and CDR2 is SMNVEV in the germline V gene (reference sequence). The CDR3 extends over 13 amino acids. The V gene lost 5 bases and the J gene lost 4 bases, with 8 bases spanning the gap. This chain's CDR3 is CASSLRVTGELFF. The CDR3 DNA reads TGTGCCAGCAGTCTCAGGGTCACCGGGGAGCTGTTTTTT.